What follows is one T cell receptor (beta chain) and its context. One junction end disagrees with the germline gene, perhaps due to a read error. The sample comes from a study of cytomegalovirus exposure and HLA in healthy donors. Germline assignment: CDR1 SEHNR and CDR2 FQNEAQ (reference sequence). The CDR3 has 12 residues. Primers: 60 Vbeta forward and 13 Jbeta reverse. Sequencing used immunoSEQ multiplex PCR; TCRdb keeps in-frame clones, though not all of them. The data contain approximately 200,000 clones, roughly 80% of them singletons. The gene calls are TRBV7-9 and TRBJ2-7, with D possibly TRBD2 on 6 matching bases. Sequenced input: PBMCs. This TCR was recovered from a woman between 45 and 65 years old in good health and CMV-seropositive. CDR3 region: CSSQGGLGEQYF. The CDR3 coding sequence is TGTTCCAGCCAAGGAGGGCTGGGCGAGCAGTACTTC.